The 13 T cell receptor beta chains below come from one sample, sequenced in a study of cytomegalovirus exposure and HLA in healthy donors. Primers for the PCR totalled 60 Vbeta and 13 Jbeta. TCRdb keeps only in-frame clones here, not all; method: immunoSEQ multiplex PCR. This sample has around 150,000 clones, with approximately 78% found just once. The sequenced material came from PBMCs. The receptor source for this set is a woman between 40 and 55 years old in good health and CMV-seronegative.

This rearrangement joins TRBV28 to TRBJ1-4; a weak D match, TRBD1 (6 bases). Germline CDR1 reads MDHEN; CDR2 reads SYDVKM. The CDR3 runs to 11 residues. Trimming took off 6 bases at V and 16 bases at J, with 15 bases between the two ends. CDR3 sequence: CASRFQGRAFF. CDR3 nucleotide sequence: TGTGCCAGCAGGTTCCAGGGGCGGGCGTTTTTT.

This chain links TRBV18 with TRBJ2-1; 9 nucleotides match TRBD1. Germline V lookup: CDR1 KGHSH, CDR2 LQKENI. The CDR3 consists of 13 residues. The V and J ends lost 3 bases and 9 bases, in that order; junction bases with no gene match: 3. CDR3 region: CASSPGQGGEQFF. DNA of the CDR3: TGTGCCAGCTCACCGGGACAGGGCGGTGAGCAGTTCTTC.

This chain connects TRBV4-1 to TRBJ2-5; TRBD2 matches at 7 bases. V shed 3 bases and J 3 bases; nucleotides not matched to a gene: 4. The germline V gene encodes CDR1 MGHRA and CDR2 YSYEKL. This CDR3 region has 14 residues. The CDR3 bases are TGCGCCAGCAGCCAGACTGGGGGGGAAGAGACCCAGTACTTC. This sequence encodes CASSQTGGEETQYF.

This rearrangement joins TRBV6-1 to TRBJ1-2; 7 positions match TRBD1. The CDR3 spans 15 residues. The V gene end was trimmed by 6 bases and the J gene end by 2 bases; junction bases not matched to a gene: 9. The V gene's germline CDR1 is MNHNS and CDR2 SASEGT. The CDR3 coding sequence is TGTGCCAGCAGGGAACACACAGGGGAAAACTATGGCTACACCTTC. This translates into CASREHTGENYGYTF.

The CDR3 sequence: CASSQDLPSGATDTQYF. Written as DNA, the CDR3 is TGTGCCAGCAGCCAAGATCTTCCTAGCGGGGCCACAGATACGCAGTATTTT. The V gene is TRBV4-2, the J gene TRBJ2-3; 9 positions agree with TRBD2. CDR1 and CDR2 (germline): LGHNA, YNFKEQ. The CDR3 loop spans 17 amino acids. V shed 0 bases, J shed 2 bases, and the junction held 6 bases outside the gene matches.

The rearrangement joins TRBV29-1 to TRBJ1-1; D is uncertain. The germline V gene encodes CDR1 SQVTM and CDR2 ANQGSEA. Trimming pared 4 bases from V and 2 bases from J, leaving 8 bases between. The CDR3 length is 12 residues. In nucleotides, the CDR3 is TGCAGCGTTGCCGAGGGAAACACTGAAGCTTTCTTT. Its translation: CSVAEGNTEAFF. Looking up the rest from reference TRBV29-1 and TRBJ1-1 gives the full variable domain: SAVISQKPSRDICQRGTSLTIQCQVDSQVTMMFWYRQQPGQSLTLIATANQGSEATYESGFVIDKFPISRPNLTFSTLTVSNMSPEDSSIYLCSVAEGNTEAFFGQGTRLTVV.

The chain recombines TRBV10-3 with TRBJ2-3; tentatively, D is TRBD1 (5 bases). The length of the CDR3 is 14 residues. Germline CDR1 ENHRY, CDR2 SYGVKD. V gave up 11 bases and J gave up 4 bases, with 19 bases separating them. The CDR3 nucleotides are TGTGCCTCAGGGCTCGGCGGTGAGGCAGATACGCAGTATTTT. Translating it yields CASGLGGEADTQYF.

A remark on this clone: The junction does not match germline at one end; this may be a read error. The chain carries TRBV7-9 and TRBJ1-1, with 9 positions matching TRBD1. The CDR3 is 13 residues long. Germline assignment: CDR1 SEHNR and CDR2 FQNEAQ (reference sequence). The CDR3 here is CSSSGTGGPEAFF. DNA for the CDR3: TGTTCCAGCAGCGGCACAGGGGGCCCTGAAGCTTTCTTT.

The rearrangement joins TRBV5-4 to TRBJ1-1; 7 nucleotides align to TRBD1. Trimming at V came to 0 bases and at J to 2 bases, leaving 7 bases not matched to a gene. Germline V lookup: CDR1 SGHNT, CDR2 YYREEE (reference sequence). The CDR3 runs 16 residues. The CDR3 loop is CASSLGSGGGNTEAFF. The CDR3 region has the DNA TGTGCCAGCAGCTTGGGGTCAGGGGGAGGAAACACTGAAGCTTTCTTT.

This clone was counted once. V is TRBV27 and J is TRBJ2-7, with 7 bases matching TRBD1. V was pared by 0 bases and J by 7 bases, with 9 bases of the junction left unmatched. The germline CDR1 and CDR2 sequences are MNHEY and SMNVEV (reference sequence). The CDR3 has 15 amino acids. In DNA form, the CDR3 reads TGTGCCAGCAGTTTATCCATGACAGGGTTGGGGGAGCAGTACTTC. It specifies CASSLSMTGLGEQYF.

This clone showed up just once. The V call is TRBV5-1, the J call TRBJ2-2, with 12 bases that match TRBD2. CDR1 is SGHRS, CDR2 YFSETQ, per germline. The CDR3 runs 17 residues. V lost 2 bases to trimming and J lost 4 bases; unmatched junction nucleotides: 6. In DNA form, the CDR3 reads TGCGCCAGCAGCTTTCTAGCGGGGGGGACTAGCACCGGGGAGCTGTTTTTT. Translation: CASSFLAGGTSTGELFF.

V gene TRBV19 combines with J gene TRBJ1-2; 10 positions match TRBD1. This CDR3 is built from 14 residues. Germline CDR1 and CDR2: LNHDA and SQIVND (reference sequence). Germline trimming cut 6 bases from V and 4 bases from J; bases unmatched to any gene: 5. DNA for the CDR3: TGTGCCAGTAGACCGGGACAGGGGCTCTATGGCTACACCTTC. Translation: CASRPGQGLYGYTF.

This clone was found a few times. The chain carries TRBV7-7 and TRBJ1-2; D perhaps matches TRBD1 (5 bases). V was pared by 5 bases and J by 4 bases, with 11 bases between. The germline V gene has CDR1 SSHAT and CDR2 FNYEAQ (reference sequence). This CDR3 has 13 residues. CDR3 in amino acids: CASSPLGGYGYTF. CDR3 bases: TGTGCCAGCAGCCCACTCGGGGGCTATGGCTACACCTTC.